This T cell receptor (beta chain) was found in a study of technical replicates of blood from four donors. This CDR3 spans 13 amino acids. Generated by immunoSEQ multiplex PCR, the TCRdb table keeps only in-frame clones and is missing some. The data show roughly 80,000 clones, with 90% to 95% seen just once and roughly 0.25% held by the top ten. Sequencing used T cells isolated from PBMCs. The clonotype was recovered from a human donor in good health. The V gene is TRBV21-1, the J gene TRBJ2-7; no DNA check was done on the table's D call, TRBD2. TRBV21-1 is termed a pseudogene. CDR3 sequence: CASSSTSGSEQYF. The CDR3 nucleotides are TGTGCCAGCAGCAGTACTAGCGGGAGCGAGCAGTACTTC.